These 8 T cell receptor beta chains share one sample of origin, sequenced in a study of shared clonotypes between healthy human individuals. TCRdb's table, derived via immunoSEQ multiplex PCR, lists solely in-frame clones and lacks some. The profile shows approximately 400,000 clones, approximately 96% of them singletons. The material sequenced was memory CD8+ T cells sorted from blood. Subset reported: CD45RO+ cells pooled with CCR7-negative TemRA cells. These receptor sequences come from a young man in good health.

The rearrangement uses TRBV9 and TRBJ2-7, with TRBD1 matching over 10 bases. J lost 1 base, V lost 0 bases, and 7 bases had no gene match. Germline-derived CDR1 and CDR2 are SGDLS and YYNGEE. This CDR3 is 17 amino acids long. CDR3 in DNA: TGTGCCAGCAGCGTAGGGGACAGGGGATCGTCGTCCTACGAGCAGTACTTC. Encoded protein: CASSVGDRGSSSYEQYF.

The V gene is TRBV30, the J gene TRBJ2-3; TRBD2 matches at 9 bases. Germline V CDR1 and CDR2: GTSNPN, SVGIG (reference sequence). The V and J ends lost 3 bases and 1 base, in that order; junction bases with no gene match: 8. The CDR3 extends over 16 amino acids. The CDR3 loop is CAWRIAGAPGTDTQYF. The CDR3, as DNA: TGTGCCTGGAGAATAGCGGGAGCGCCTGGCACAGATACGCAGTATTTT. The variable domain in full, with the rest retrieved from reference TRBV30 and TRBJ2-3, is SQTIHQWPATLVQPVGSPLSLECTVEGTSNPNLYWYRQAAGRGLQLLFYSVGIGQISSEVPQNLSASRPQDRQFILSSKKLLLSDSGFYLCAWRIAGAPGTDTQYFGPGTRLTVL.

The V call is TRBV7-2, the J call TRBJ1-4, with D maybe TRBD1 (5 bases). The CDR3 totals 14 residues. CDR1 and CDR2 (germline): SGHTA, FQGNSA. V was trimmed by 2 bases and J by 8 bases, leaving 12 bases between them. The CDR3 reads CASSLKGPGEKLFF. As DNA, the CDR3 is TGTGCCAGCAGCTTAAAAGGGCCAGGGGAAAAACTGTTTTTT.

V usage is TRBV5-6 and J usage is TRBJ2-7; the D gene is possibly TRBD1 (6 bases). The V end was cut by 4 bases, the J end by 0 bases, with 14 bases between. Germline values: CDR1 SGHDT, CDR2 YYEEEE. The CDR3 sequence is 15 residues long. The CDR3 protein is CASSPRGFNSYEQYF. Written as DNA, the CDR3 is TGTGCCAGCAGCCCTAGGGGGTTCAACTCCTACGAGCAGTACTTC.

This sequence joins TRBV14 and TRBJ2-2, with no clear D. The CDR3 extends over 10 amino acids. V lost 5 bases to trimming and J lost 9 bases, with 4 bases between them. Germline V gene sequence: CDR1 SGHDN, CDR2 FVKESK. In DNA, the CDR3 is TGTGCCAGCAGCTATAGGGAGCTGTTTTTT. Amino acids: CASSYRELFF.

The chain has TRBV7-8 and TRBJ2-7; a weak D match, TRBD2 (6 bases). Trimming removed 2 bases from V and 2 bases from J, with 13 bases in between. The CDR3 runs to 15 residues. The germline gives CDR1 SGHVS, CDR2 FQNEAQ. For the CDR3, the DNA is TGTGCCAGCAGCTTACTAACTAGCTCAGCCTACGAGCAGTACTTC. The encoded protein is CASSLLTSSAYEQYF.

The chain combines TRBV15 with TRBJ2-2; 8 nucleotides agree with TRBD2. CDR1 and CDR2 (germline): LNHNV, YYDKDF (reference sequence). The CDR3 length is 15 residues. V dropped 5 bases and J dropped 1; count of bases not matched to a gene: 3. The CDR3 protein is CATSQSGRNTGELFF. For the CDR3, the DNA is TGTGCCACCAGCCAAAGCGGGAGGAACACCGGGGAGCTGTTTTTT.

This chain joins TRBV11-2 and TRBJ2-5, with 10 positions matching TRBD2. From germline, CDR1 is SGHAT and CDR2 FQNNGV. This CDR3 has 16 amino acids. V trimming: 0 bases; J trimming: 7 bases; junction bases outside the gene matches: 8. CDR3 sequence reads: CASSLDTSGNLRTQYF. CDR3 nucleotides: TGTGCCAGCAGCTTAGATACTAGCGGGAACCTTAGGACCCAGTACTTC.